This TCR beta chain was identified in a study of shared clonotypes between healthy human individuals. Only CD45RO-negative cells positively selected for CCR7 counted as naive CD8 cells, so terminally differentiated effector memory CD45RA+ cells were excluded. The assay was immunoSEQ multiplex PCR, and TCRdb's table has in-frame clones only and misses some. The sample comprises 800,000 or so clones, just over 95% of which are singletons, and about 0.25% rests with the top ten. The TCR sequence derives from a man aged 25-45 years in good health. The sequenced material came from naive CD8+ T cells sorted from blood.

CDR3: CASSLIGAGANVLTF. The DNA for the CDR3 is TGCGCCAGCAGCTTGATAGGGGCTGGGGCCAACGTCCTGACTTTC. The chain uses TRBV5-1 and TRBJ2-6; the D gene is possibly TRBD1 (5 bases). The CDR3 covers 15 residues. Trimming stripped 1 base from V and 2 bases from J, with 7 bases between. CDR1 and CDR2 (germline): SGHRS, YFSETQ.